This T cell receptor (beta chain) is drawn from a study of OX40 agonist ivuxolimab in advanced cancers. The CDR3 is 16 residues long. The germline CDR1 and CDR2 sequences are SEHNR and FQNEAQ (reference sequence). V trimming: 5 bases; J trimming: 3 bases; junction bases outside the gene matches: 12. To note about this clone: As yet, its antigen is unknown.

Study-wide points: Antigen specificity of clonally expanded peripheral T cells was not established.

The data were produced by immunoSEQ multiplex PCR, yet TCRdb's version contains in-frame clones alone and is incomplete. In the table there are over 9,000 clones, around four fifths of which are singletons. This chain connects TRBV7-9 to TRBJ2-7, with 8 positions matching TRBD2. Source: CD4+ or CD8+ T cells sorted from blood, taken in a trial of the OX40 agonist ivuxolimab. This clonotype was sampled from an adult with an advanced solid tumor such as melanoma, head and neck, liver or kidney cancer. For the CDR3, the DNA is TGTGCCAGCAGCCAAGAGGAAGCGGGGGCCCGCTACGAGCAGTACTTC. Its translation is CASSQEEAGARYEQYF.